This is a list of T cell receptor beta chains from one sample in a study of patients and donors after allogeneic stem cell transplantation. Via MiXCR, TCRdb re-called the RT-PCR reads, giving one row per CDR3 protein. The sample has roughly 940,000 distinct CDR3 sequences, about 20% seen once. Input material: blood, either unsorted or a sorted T cell fraction (not recorded which). These receptors were taken from a human donor who was either an allogeneic HSCT recipient or a stem cell or donor lymphocyte infusion donor (not recorded which). It is not recorded whose cells these are; they may come from a transplant donor. CDR3s include the opening cysteine and the closing phenylalanine or tryptophan. A D gene is named only where the DNA matches it firmly. Some rows mark clone size as missing; the rest say once, few, many or name a class of expanded clone.

d_gene: TRBD2
len: 14
v_gene: TRBV27
j_gene: TRBJ2-7
abundance: NA
CDR3nt: TGTGCCAGCAAACCCGGGACTACCACCTACGAGCAGTACTTC
CDR3aa: CASKPGTTTYEQYF

d_gene: NA
len: 14
v_gene: TRBV12-3/TRBV12-4
j_gene: TRBJ2-1
abundance: few
CDR3nt: TGTGCCAGCAGTTTGGACATCGTGGTCAATGAGCAGTTCTTC
CDR3aa: CASSLDIVVNEQFF

d_gene: NA
len: 14
v_gene: TRBV12-3/TRBV12-4
j_gene: TRBJ1-5
abundance: many
CDR3nt: TGTGCCAGCAGTGACACGTATAGCAATCAGCCCCAGCATTTT
CDR3aa: CASSDTYSNQPQHF

d_gene: TRBD1
len: 14
v_gene: TRBV20-1
j_gene: TRBJ1-1
abundance: NA
CDR3nt: TGCAGTGCTAGAGATCCCAGGGGGCACACTGAAGCTTTCTTT
CDR3aa: CSARDPRGHTEAFF

d_gene: NA
len: 14
v_gene: TRBV6-1
j_gene: TRBJ2-3
abundance: few
CDR3nt: TGTGCCAGCAGGCACACTAGGGGCACAGATACGCAGTATTTT
CDR3aa: CASRHTRGTDTQYF

d_gene: NA
len: 13
v_gene: TRBV5-1
j_gene: TRBJ1-2
abundance: few
CDR3nt: TGCGCCAGCAGCTTGATAGGGGAGATTGGCTACACCTTC
CDR3aa: CASSLIGEIGYTF

d_gene: NA
len: 15
v_gene: TRBV20-1
j_gene: TRBJ2-2
abundance: NA
CDR3nt: TGCAGTGCTAGAGCGGACAGTAGGGACACCGGGGAGCTGTTTTTT
CDR3aa: CSARADSRDTGELFF

d_gene: NA
len: 16
v_gene: TRBV12-3/TRBV12-4
j_gene: TRBJ1-2
abundance: few
CDR3nt: TGTGCCAGCAGTTTAGCGCCCCCAGTTGAAACGGGTGGCTACACCTTC
CDR3aa: CASSLAPPVETGGYTF

d_gene: NA
len: 15
v_gene: TRBV12-3/TRBV12-4
j_gene: TRBJ2-2
abundance: NA
CDR3nt: TGTGCCAGCACCCTAACCAGGGGGGGTACCGGGGAGCTGTTTTTT
CDR3aa: CASTLTRGGTGELFF

d_gene: NA
len: 15
v_gene: TRBV7-2
j_gene: TRBJ1-5
abundance: NA
CDR3nt: TGTGCCAGCAGCTTAAGTAAGCTAGTCAATCAGCCCCAGCATTTT
CDR3aa: CASSLSKLVNQPQHF

d_gene: TRBD1
len: 14
v_gene: TRBV28
j_gene: TRBJ1-5
abundance: NA
CDR3nt: TGTGCCAGCAAACCTGACAGGGGAGTTCAGCCCCAGCATTTT
CDR3aa: CASKPDRGVQPQHF

d_gene: NA
len: 13
v_gene: TRBV29-1
j_gene: TRBJ1-2
abundance: few
CDR3nt: TGCAGCGTTCCTGGACCTCAAAGCTATGGCTACACCTTC
CDR3aa: CSVPGPQSYGYTF

d_gene: NA
len: 11
v_gene: TRBV20-1
j_gene: TRBJ2-1
abundance: few
CDR3nt: TGCAGTGCTAACGGAAACAATGAGCAGTTCTTC
CDR3aa: CSANGNNEQFF

d_gene: NA
len: 13
v_gene: TRBV5-1
j_gene: TRBJ1-2
abundance: NA
CDR3nt: TGCGCCAGCAGCTTGGTTTATACCTATGGCTACACCTTC
CDR3aa: CASSLVYTYGYTF

d_gene: NA
len: 16
v_gene: TRBV6-2/TRBV6-3
j_gene: TRBJ1-1
abundance: NA
CDR3nt: TGTGCCAGCAGTTCCGGAAAGGGACTGCTGAACACTGAAGCTTTCTTT
CDR3aa: CASSSGKGLLNTEAFF

d_gene: NA
len: 14
v_gene: TRBV12-3/TRBV12-4
j_gene: TRBJ1-1
abundance: few
CDR3nt: TGTGCCAGCAGTTTGAGCAGGGTGAGCACTGAAGCTTTCTTT
CDR3aa: CASSLSRVSTEAFF

d_gene: TRBD2
len: 13
v_gene: TRBV29-1
j_gene: TRBJ2-3
abundance: NA
CDR3nt: TGCAGCGCACTAGCGGGAGTCACAGATACGCAGTATTTT
CDR3aa: CSALAGVTDTQYF

d_gene: TRBD2
len: 18
v_gene: TRBV10-3
j_gene: TRBJ2-6
abundance: many
CDR3nt: TGTGCCATCAGTGAGCCCGGGGGGGGGAACTCTGGGGCCAACGTCCTGACTTTC
CDR3aa: CAISEPGGGNSGANVLTF

d_gene: TRBD2
len: 14
v_gene: TRBV6-2/TRBV6-3
j_gene: TRBJ2-7
abundance: NA
CDR3nt: TGTGCCAGCCTCCCCGGCGGGGGACCCTACGAGCAGTACTTC
CDR3aa: CASLPGGGPYEQYF

d_gene: TRBD1
len: 15
v_gene: TRBV6-4
j_gene: TRBJ1-4
abundance: NA
CDR3nt: TGTGCCAGCAGTGCGACAGGGCTGTCTAATGAAAAACTGTTTTTT
CDR3aa: CASSATGLSNEKLFF

d_gene: NA
len: 14
v_gene: TRBV7-3
j_gene: TRBJ1-6
abundance: NA
CDR3nt: TGTGCCAGCAGCTTGGGACACGGAAATTCACCCCTCCACTTT
CDR3aa: CASSLGHGNSPLHF

d_gene: NA
len: 16
v_gene: TRBV6-5
j_gene: TRBJ1-3
abundance: few
CDR3nt: TGTGCCAGCAGTTACTCTATACCTTCGGGCAAGGGCACCATATATTTT
CDR3aa: CASSYSIPSGKGTIYF

d_gene: NA
len: 17
v_gene: TRBV27
j_gene: TRBJ1-2
abundance: NA
CDR3nt: TGTGCCAGCAGTTTCTTCCGCACAGGGAACCCCAGCTCCGGCTACACCTTC
CDR3aa: CASSFFRTGNPSSGYTF

d_gene: TRBD2
len: 18
v_gene: TRBV6-1
j_gene: TRBJ2-3
abundance: few
CDR3nt: TGTGCCAGCAGTCGGCCACCCGGGGTAGCGGGACGCACAGATACGCAGTATTTT
CDR3aa: CASSRPPGVAGRTDTQYF

d_gene: TRBD1
len: 15
v_gene: TRBV11-2
j_gene: TRBJ1-6
abundance: NA
CDR3nt: TGTGCCAGCAGCTTCCGACAGGGACGAAATTCACCCCTCCACTTT
CDR3aa: CASSFRQGRNSPLHF

d_gene: TRBD1
len: 15
v_gene: TRBV12-3/TRBV12-4
j_gene: TRBJ1-5
abundance: few
CDR3nt: TGTGCCAGCAAACCGGGACAGGGGACTAGTCAGCCCCAGCATTTT
CDR3aa: CASKPGQGTSQPQHF

d_gene: TRBD2
len: 15
v_gene: TRBV12-3/TRBV12-4
j_gene: TRBJ2-7
abundance: few
CDR3nt: TGTGCCAGCACCGAGACTAGCGGGGGCCTTAACGAGCAGTACTTC
CDR3aa: CASTETSGGLNEQYF

d_gene: TRBD2
len: 18
v_gene: TRBV11-2
j_gene: TRBJ2-5
abundance: NA
CDR3nt: TGTGCCAGCAGCCTAGGGGTAGCGGGCCGAACCCACCAAGAGACCCAGTACTTC
CDR3aa: CASSLGVAGRTHQETQYF

d_gene: NA
len: 15
v_gene: TRBV9
j_gene: TRBJ2-4
abundance: few
CDR3nt: TGTGCCAGCAGCGTAGATGGGGATAGAGGAAACATTCAGTACTTC
CDR3aa: CASSVDGDRGNIQYF